The T cell receptor (beta chain) under discussion was sequenced for a study of spatial heterogeneity in lung cancer. Described time point: sample taken at primary tumor resection. The donors were some 70 patients with non-small cell lung cancer that was early-stage and untreated. The CDR3 is 15 residues long. Germline CDR1 SEHNR, CDR2 FQNEAQ (reference sequence). V lost 7 bases to trimming and J lost 3 bases, with 18 bases between them. Every individual TCR cDNA molecule carried its own unique molecular identifier, which allowed correction of PCR and sequencing errors. MiXCR, run by TCRdb on the 5' RACE reads, gives a single entry per CDR3 protein. The sample lists about 24,000 distinct CDR3 sequences, under 4% seen once, with under 35% in the top ten. This clonotype was observed many times.

Sequencing was performed on PBMCs, taken at surgery. The V gene is TRBV7-9, the J gene TRBJ1-1; D unclear. This receptor was obtained from a female donor with early-stage non-small cell lung cancer. This CDR3 reads CASNPRATIDTEAFF. The CDR3 DNA follows: TGTGCCAGCAACCCCCGGGCCACGATCGACACTGAAGCTTTCTTT.